Sequencing of this T cell receptor (beta chain) was carried out in a study of shared clonotypes between healthy human individuals. Findings and caveats of the study: All-four-donor shared clonotypes had higher generation probabilities than non-shared clonotypes did. Between several donors, naive CD4 clonotypes were shared at a level of around 5.1%.

The study drew its donors from healthy HIV-negative adults without recent acute infections or vaccinations. The CDR3 runs 16 residues. With 2 bases removed from V and 4 bases from J, the gap between germline ends came to 17 bases. Germline values: CDR1 MGHRA, CDR2 YSYEKL. Comments on this clone: Antigen: not known.

Assay execution proceeded at the deep level. TCRdb's copy holds only in-frame clones and misses some; the assay was immunoSEQ multiplex PCR. The repertoire has millions of clones, 95% of them found once; the top ten carry roughly 0.13%. The TCR sequence derives from a young man in good health. Sample: naive CD4+ T cells sorted from blood. The subset was: CD45RA+ positively selected. The V and J genes are TRBV4-1 and TRBJ1-2, with D perhaps TRBD1 (6 bases). CDR3 amino acids: CASSQLETGSTYGYTF. The DNA of the CDR3 is TGCGCCAGCAGCCAATTGGAAACAGGGTCGACCTATGGCTACACCTTC.